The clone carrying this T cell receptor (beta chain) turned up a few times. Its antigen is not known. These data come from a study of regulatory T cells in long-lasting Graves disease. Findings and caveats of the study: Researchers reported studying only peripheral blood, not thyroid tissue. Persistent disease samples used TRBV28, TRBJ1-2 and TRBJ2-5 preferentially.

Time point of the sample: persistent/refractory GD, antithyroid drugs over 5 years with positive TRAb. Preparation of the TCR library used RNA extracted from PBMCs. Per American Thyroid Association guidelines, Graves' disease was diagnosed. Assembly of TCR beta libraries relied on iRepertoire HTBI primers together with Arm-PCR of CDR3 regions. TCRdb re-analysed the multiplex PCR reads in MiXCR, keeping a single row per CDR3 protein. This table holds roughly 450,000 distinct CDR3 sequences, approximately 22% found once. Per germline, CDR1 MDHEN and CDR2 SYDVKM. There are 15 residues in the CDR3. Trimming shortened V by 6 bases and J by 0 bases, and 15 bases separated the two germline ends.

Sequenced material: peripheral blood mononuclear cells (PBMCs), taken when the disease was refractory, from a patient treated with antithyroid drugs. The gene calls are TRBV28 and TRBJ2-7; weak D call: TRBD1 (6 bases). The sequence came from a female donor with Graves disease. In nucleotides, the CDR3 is TGTGCCAGCAGCCCCCGCGGACAGAGCTCCTACGAGCAGTACTTC. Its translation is CASSPRGQSSYEQYF. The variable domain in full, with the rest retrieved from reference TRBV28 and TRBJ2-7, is DVKVTQSSRYLVKRTGEKVFLECVQDMDHENMFWYRQDPGLGLRLIYFSYDVKMKEKGDIPEGYSVSREKKERFSLILESASTNQTSMYLCASSPRGQSSYEQYFGPGTRLTVT.